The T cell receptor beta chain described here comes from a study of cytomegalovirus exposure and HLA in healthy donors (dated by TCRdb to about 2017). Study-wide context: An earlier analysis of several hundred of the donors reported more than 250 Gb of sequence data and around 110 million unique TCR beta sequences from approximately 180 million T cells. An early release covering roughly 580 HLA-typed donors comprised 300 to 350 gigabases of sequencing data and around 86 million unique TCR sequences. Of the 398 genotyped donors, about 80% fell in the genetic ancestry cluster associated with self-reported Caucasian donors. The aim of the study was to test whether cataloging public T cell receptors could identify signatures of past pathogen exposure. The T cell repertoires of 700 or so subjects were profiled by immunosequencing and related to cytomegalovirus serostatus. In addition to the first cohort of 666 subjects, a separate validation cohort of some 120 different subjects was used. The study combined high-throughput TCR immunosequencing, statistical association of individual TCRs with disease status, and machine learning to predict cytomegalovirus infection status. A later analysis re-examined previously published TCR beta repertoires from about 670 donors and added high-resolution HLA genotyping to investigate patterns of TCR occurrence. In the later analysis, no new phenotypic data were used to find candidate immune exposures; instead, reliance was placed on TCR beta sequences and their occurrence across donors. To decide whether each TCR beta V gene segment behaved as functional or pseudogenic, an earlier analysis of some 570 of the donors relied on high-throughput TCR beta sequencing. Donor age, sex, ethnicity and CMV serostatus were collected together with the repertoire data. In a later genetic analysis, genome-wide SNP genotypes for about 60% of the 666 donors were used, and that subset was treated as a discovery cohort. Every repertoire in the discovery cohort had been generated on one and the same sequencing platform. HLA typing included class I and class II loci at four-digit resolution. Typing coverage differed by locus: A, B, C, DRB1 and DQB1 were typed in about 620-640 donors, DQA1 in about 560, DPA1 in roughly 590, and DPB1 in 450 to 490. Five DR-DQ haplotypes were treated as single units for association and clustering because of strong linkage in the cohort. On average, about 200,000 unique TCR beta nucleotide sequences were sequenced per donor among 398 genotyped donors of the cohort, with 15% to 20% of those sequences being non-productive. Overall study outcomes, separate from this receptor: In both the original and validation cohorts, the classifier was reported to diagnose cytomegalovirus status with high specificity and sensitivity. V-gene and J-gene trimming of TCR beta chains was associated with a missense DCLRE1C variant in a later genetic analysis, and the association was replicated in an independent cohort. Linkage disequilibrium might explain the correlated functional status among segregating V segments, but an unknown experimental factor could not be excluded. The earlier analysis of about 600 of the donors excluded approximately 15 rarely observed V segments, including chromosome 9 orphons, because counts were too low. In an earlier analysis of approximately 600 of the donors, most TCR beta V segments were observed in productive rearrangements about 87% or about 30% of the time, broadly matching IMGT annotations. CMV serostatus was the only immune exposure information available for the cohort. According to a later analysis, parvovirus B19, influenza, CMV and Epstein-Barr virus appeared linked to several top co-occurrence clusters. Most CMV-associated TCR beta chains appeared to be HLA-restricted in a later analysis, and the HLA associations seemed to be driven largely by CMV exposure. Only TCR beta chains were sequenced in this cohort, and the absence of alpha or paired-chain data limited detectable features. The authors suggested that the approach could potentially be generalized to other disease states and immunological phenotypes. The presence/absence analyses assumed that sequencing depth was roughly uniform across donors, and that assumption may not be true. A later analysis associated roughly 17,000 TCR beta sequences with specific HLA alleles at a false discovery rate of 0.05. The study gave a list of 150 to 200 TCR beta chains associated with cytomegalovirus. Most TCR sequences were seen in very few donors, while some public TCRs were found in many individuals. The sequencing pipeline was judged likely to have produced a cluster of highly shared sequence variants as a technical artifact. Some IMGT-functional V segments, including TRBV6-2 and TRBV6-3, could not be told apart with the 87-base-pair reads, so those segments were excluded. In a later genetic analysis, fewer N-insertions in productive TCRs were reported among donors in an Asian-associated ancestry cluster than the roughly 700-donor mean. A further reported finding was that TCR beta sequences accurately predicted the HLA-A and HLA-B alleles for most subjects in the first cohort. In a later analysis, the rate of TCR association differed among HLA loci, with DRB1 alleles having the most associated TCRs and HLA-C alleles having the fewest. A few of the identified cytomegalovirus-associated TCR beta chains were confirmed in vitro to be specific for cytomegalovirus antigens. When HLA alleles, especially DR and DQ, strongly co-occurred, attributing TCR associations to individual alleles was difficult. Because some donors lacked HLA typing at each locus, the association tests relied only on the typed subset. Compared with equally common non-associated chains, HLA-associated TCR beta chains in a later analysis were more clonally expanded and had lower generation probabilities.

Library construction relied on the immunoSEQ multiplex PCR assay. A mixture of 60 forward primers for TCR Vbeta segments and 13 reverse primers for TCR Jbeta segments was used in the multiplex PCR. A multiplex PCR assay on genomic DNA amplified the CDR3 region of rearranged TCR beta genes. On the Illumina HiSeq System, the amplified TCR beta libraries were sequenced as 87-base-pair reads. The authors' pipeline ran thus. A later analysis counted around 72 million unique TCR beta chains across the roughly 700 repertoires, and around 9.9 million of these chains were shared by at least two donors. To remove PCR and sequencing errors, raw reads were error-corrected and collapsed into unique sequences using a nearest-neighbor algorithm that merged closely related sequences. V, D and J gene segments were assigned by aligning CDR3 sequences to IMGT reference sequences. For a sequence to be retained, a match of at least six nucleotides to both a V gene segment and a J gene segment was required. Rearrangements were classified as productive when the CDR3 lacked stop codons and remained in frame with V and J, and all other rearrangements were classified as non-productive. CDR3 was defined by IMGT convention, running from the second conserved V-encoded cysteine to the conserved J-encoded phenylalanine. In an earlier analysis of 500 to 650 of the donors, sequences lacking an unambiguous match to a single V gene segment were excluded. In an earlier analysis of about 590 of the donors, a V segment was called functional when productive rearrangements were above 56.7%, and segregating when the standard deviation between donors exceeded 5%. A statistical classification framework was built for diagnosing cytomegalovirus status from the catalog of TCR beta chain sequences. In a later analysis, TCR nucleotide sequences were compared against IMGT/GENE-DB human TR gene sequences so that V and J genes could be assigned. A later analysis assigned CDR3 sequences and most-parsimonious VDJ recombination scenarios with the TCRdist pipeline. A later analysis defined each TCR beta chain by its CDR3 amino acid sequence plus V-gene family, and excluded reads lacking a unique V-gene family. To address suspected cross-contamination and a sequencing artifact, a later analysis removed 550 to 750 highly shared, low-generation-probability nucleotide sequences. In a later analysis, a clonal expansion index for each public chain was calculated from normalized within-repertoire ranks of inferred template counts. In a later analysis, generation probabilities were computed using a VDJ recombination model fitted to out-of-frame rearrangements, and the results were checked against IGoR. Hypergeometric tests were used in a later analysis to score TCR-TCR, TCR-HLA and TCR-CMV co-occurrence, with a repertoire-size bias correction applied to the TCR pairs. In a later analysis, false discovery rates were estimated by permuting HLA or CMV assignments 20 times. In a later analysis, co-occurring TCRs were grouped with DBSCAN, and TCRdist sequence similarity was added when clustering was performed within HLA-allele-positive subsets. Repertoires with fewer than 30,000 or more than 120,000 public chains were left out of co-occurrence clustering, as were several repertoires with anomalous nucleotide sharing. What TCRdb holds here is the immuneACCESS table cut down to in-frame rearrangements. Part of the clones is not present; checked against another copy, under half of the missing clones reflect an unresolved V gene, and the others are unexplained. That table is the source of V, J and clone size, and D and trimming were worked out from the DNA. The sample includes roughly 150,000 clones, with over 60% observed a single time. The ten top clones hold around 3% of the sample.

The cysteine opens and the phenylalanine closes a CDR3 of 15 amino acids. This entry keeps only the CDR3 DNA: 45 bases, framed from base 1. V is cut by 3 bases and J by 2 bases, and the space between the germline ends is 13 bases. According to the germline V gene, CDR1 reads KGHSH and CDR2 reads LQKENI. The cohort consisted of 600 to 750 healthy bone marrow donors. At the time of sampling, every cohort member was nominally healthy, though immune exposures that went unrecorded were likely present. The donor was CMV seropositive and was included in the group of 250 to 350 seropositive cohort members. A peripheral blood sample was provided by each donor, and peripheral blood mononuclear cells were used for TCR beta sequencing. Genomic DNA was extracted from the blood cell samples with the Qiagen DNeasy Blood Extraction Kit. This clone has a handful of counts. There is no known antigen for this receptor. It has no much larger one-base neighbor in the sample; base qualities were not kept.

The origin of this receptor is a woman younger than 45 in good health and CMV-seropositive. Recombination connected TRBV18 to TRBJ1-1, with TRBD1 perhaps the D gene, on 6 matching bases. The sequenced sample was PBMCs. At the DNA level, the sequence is TGTGCCAGCTCACCGTACAGGGTTTTTAACACTGAAGCTTTCTTT. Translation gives CASSPYRVFNTEAFF. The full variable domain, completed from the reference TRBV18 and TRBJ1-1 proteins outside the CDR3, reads NAGVMQNPRHLVRRRGQEARLRCSPMKGHSHVYWYRQLPEEGLKFMVYLQKENIIDESGMPKERFSAEFPKEGPSILRIQQVVRGDSAAYFCASSPYRVFNTEAFFGQGTRLTVV.